This entry features one TCR beta chain sequence. No antigen is known for it. The data derive from a study of CD8+ T cells in alopecia areata. In the study overall: Tofacitinib ran 6 to 18 months, followed by 6 months off drug.

Peripheral blood and lesional scalp punch biopsies came from alopecia areata patients. After isolation, RNA underwent reverse transcription to generate cDNA as the sequencing template. Libraries were prepared by immunoSEQ multiplex PCR; TCRdb keeps only in-frame clonotypes and omits some of them. The table records 130,000 to 150,000 clones, 45% to 60% of them present only once. General observations from the study: Resident alphabeta T-cell populations of normal skin are likewise subject to sequencing in scalp samples.

Germline loops: CDR1 SGHDN, CDR2 FVKESK. Trimming removed 4 bases at V and 6 bases at J, with 16 bases between. The CDR3 totals 14 residues. The receptor was derived from a human donor with alopecia areata. The V and J genes are TRBV14 and TRBJ2-7, with a weak D call TRBD1 (5 bases). Input material: CD4+ T cells sorted from blood. In DNA form, the CDR3 reads TGTGCCAGCAGCCCCCTAAGGGGCTGGGTCGAGCAGTACTTC. This sequence encodes CASSPLRGWVEQYF.